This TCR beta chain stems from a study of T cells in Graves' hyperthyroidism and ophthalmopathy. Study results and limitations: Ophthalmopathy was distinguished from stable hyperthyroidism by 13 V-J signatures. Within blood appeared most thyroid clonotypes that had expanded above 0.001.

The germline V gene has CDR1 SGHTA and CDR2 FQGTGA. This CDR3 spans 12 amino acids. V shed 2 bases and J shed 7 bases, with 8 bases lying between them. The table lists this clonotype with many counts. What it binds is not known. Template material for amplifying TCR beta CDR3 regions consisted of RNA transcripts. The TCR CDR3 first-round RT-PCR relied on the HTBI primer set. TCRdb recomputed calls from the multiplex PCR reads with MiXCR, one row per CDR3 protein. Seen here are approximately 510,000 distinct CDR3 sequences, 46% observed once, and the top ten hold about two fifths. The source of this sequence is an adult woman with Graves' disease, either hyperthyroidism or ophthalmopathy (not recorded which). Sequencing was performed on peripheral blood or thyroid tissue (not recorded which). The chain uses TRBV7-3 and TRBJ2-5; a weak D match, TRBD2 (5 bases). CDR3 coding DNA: TGTGCCAGCAGCTTAGGGAGCGGGACCCAGTACTTC. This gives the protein CASSLGSGTQYF.